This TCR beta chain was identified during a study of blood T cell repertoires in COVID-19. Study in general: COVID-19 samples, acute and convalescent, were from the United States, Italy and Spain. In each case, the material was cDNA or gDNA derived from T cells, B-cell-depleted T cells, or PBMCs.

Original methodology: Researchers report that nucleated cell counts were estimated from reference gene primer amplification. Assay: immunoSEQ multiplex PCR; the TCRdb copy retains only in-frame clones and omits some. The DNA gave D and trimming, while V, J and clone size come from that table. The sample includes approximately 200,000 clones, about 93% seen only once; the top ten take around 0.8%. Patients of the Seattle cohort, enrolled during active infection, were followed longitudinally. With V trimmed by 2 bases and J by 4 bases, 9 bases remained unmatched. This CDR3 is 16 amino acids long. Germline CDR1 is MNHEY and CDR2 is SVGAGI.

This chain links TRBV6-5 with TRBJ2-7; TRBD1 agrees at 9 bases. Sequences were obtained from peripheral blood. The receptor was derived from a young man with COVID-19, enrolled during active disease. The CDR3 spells CASSYLSDRGRYEQYF. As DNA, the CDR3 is TGTGCCAGCAGTTACCTTTCGGACAGGGGTCGGTACGAGCAGTACTTC.